A single TCR beta chain is shown here with its context. The target antigen is unknown. Template material for amplifying TCR beta CDR3 regions consisted of RNA transcripts. TCR CDR3 regions were first amplified by RT-PCR with HTBI primers. One entry per CDR3 protein results from TCRdb running MiXCR on the multiplex PCR reads. The table includes about 290,000 distinct CDR3 sequences, around 15% detected once. The data are from a study of T cells in Graves' hyperthyroidism and ophthalmopathy. Regarding the study as a whole: In the blood, most expanded thyroid clonotypes above 0.001 appeared as well.

Stable Graves' hyperthyroidism denoted no ophthalmopathy progression over 18 months. Aged 18 to 65, the patients had hyperthyroidism that was newly diagnosed and had lasted under 2 months. The authors took PBMCs from roughly 9.3 ml fresh peripheral blood. Sample: blood. The TCR sequence derives from a middle-aged woman with Graves' hyperthyroidism.

CDR3 in DNA: TGCAGTGCTAGAGATCCTGGAGTAGCGGGAGCCAAGCAGTACTTC. This sequence encodes CSARDPGVAGAKQYF. The V call is TRBV20-1, the J call TRBJ2-7, with 9 bases lining up with TRBD2. The germline CDR1 and CDR2 sequences are DFQATT and SNEGSKA (reference sequence). This CDR3 has 15 amino acids. V shed 0 bases, J shed 8 bases, and the junction held 11 bases outside the gene matches.